This T cell receptor (beta chain) emerged from a study of cytomegalovirus exposure and HLA in healthy donors listed by TCRdb under 2017. For context, the study as a whole: An earlier analysis of several hundred of the donors reported approximately 260 Gb of sequence data and 95 million to 120 million unique TCR beta sequences obtained from about 180 million T cells. Genome-wide SNP genotypes for about 65% of the 666 donors were used in a later genetic analysis, which treated that subset as a discovery cohort. About 320 gigabases of sequencing data and around 87 million unique TCR sequences were included in an early release covering roughly 600 HLA-typed donors. Of the approximately 370 genotyped donors, 75% to 85% were placed in the genetic ancestry cluster associated with self-reported Caucasian donors. In an earlier analysis of roughly 540 of the donors, high-throughput TCR beta sequencing was used to judge whether each TCR beta V gene segment behaved as functional or pseudogenic. Five DR-DQ haplotypes were treated as single units for association and clustering because of strong linkage in the cohort. All discovery cohort repertoires had been generated using a single sequencing platform. Typing coverage varied by locus: roughly 620-640 donors for A, B, C, DRB1 and DQB1; approximately 520 for DQA1; about 600 for DPA1; 450 to 480 for DPB1. Rather than using new phenotypic data, the later analysis identified candidate immune exposures from TCR beta sequences and from how often those sequences occurred across donors. Across some 400 genotyped donors of the cohort, an average of roughly 250,000 unique TCR beta nucleotide sequences per donor were sequenced, and roughly 18% of those sequences were non-productive. In a later analysis, previously published TCR beta repertoires from 666 donors were re-analyzed and high-resolution HLA genotyping was added so that TCR occurrence patterns could be studied. Donor age, sex, ethnicity and CMV serostatus were compiled alongside the repertoire data. To predict cytomegalovirus infection status, the study brought together high-throughput TCR immunosequencing, statistical association of individual TCRs with disease status, and machine learning. The study aimed to test whether signatures of past pathogen exposure could be identified by cataloging public T cell receptors. In addition to the first cohort of 500 to 850 subjects, a separate validation cohort of approximately 130 different subjects was used. HLA typing covered class I and class II loci at four-digit resolution. The study used immunosequencing to profile the T cell repertoires of about 670 subjects and linked those repertoires to cytomegalovirus serostatus. Paper-wide results and their limitations: A later genetic analysis associated a missense DCLRE1C variant with V-gene and J-gene trimming of TCR beta chains, and an independent cohort replicated the association. In a later analysis, most CMV-associated TCR beta chains were found to appear HLA-restricted, with HLA associations seemingly driven largely by CMV exposure. Strong co-occurrence of HLA alleles, especially DR and DQ, made assigning TCR associations to individual alleles difficult. Most TCR sequences were observed very rarely across donors, whereas some public TCRs were present in many individuals. In a later analysis, several top co-occurrence clusters were reported to appear linked to parvovirus B19, influenza, CMV and Epstein-Barr virus. A further reported finding was that TCR beta sequences accurately predicted the HLA-A and HLA-B alleles for most subjects in the first cohort. A total of about 180 TCR beta chains were listed by the study as associated with cytomegalovirus. Roughly uniform sequencing depth across donors was assumed in presence/absence analyses, although this assumption may not hold. In both the original and validation cohorts, the classifier was reported to diagnose cytomegalovirus status with high specificity and sensitivity. Three of the identified cytomegalovirus-associated TCR beta chains were confirmed in vitro to be specific for cytomegalovirus antigens. In this cohort, only TCR beta chains were sequenced, and detectable features were limited by the absence of alpha or paired-chain data. Compared with equally common non-associated chains, HLA-associated TCR beta chains in a later analysis were more clonally expanded and had lower generation probabilities. According to a later genetic analysis, donors in an Asian-associated ancestry cluster had fewer N-insertions in productive TCRs than the approximately 650-donor mean. Because the 87-base-pair reads could not distinguish some IMGT-functional V segments, including TRBV6-2 and TRBV6-3, those segments were excluded. Linkage disequilibrium might explain the correlated functional status among segregating V segments, but an unknown experimental factor could not be ruled out. In an earlier analysis of a few hundred of the donors, most TCR beta V segments were observed in productive rearrangements about 90% or about 30% of the time, broadly matching IMGT annotations. It was suggested by the authors that the approach could potentially be generalized to other disease states and immunological phenotypes. Immune exposure information for the cohort was limited to CMV serostatus. Specific HLA alleles were associated with 16,951 TCR beta sequences at a false discovery rate of 0.05 in a later analysis. According to a later analysis, TCR association rates differed among HLA loci, with DRB1 alleles showing the most associated TCRs and HLA-C alleles showing the fewest. Because HLA typing was unavailable for some donors at each locus, only the typed subset was used in association tests. A cluster of highly shared sequence variants was judged likely to represent a technical artifact of the sequencing pipeline. The earlier analysis of some 560 of the donors excluded over 15 rarely observed V segments, including chromosome 9 orphons, because counts were too low.

With regard to this clone: The antigen this receptor binds is unknown. Within one base of it there is no much larger clone, and no base qualities were kept.

CDR1 and CDR2 are read off the germline V gene as SNHLY and FYNNEI. Germline trimming amounts to 1 base on V and 6 bases on J, with 2 as the count of junction bases outside the gene matches. From the cysteine through the phenylalanine, the CDR3 covers 15 amino acids. CDR3 DNA only is kept here, 45 bases in frame from base 1. The cohort was made up of hundreds of healthy bone marrow donors. All cohort members were sampled while nominally healthy, although unrecorded immune exposures were likely present. The donor tested CMV seropositive, placing the donor among the roughly 300 seropositive members of the cohort. Every donor gave a peripheral blood sample, and the peripheral blood mononuclear cells from that sample were used for TCR beta sequencing. Genomic DNA was extracted from the blood cell samples with the Qiagen DNeasy Blood Extraction Kit. Receptor amplification or capture employed the immunoSEQ multiplex PCR assay. For the multiplex PCR, a mixture combining 60 forward primers for TCR Vbeta segments and 13 reverse primers for TCR Jbeta segments was used. Amplification of the CDR3 region of rearranged TCR beta genes was performed with a multiplex PCR assay on genomic DNA. On the Illumina HiSeq System, the amplified TCR beta libraries were sequenced as 87-base-pair reads. For the original study's pipeline: In a later analysis, 80 million or so unique TCR beta chains were counted across the 666 repertoires, and some 10 million of these chains were shared by at least two donors. Raw reads were error-corrected and collapsed into unique sequences with a nearest-neighbor algorithm that merged closely related sequences to remove PCR and sequencing errors. Alignment of CDR3 sequences to IMGT reference sequences was used to assign V, D and J gene segments. Each retained sequence needed at least a six-nucleotide match to both a V gene segment and a J gene segment. Rearrangements were classified as productive when the CDR3 lacked stop codons and remained in frame with V and J, and all other rearrangements were classified as non-productive. CDR3 was defined by IMGT convention, running from the second conserved V-encoded cysteine to the conserved J-encoded phenylalanine. The earlier analysis of 500 to 600 of the donors excluded sequences that lacked an unambiguous match to a single V gene segment. In an earlier analysis of approximately 590 of the donors, a V segment was called functional when productive rearrangements were above 56.7%, and segregating when the standard deviation between donors exceeded 5%. A statistical classification framework was built to diagnose cytomegalovirus status from the catalog of TCR beta chain sequences. In a later analysis, TCR nucleotide sequences were compared against IMGT/GENE-DB human TR gene sequences so that V and J genes could be assigned. A later analysis assigned CDR3 sequences and most-parsimonious VDJ recombination scenarios with the TCRdist pipeline. In a later analysis, every TCR beta chain was defined by the combination of its CDR3 amino acid sequence and its V-gene family, and reads without a unique V-gene family were dropped. A later analysis removed several hundred highly shared, low-generation-probability nucleotide sequences to deal with suspected cross-contamination and a sequencing artifact. In a later analysis, a clonal expansion index for each public chain was calculated from normalized within-repertoire ranks of inferred template counts. In a later analysis, generation probabilities were computed with a VDJ recombination model fitted to out-of-frame rearrangements, and the resulting probabilities were checked against IGoR. A later analysis scored TCR-TCR, TCR-HLA and TCR-CMV co-occurrence with hypergeometric tests, applying a repertoire-size bias correction to TCR pairs. False discovery rates were estimated in a later analysis by permuting HLA or CMV assignments 20 times. In a later analysis, co-occurring TCRs were grouped using DBSCAN, with TCRdist sequence similarity added in when clustering inside HLA-allele-positive subsets. Co-occurrence clustering excluded repertoires with fewer than 30,000 or more than 120,000 public chains, plus five with anomalous nucleotide sharing. Held by TCRdb, this immuneACCESS table contains in-frame sequences only and omits some clones. Under half of the omission traces to an unresolved V gene where checked; the cause of the rest is unknown. V and J calls and clone size are as listed in that table; D and trimming were resolved from the DNA. Recorded for this sample are about 160,000 clones; roughly 85% of them occurred a single time. 0.85% to 1% of the sample rests with the top ten.

This chain joins TRBV2 to TRBJ2-2; TRBD1 lines up with 10 middle nucleotides. This clonotype was sampled from a woman aged 45 to 65 in good health and CMV-seropositive. Sequences were obtained from PBMCs. The CDR3 protein: CASSEGGTGAGELFF. DNA sequence: TGTGCCAGCAGTGAAGGTGGGACAGGGGCCGGGGAGCTGTTTTTT.